This entry features one TCR beta chain sequence. Its antigen is still unknown. Time point meaning: persistent/refractory GD, antithyroid drugs over 5 years with positive TRAb. From PBMCs, RNA was extracted and then used to make the TCR library. This record belongs to a study of regulatory T cells in long-lasting Graves disease. To make TCR beta libraries, researchers used iRepertoire HTBI primers and Arm-PCR of CDR3 regions. Methods used by the authors: Throughout the samples, researchers identified roughly 60 TRBV and 13 to 15 TRBJ segments. TCRdb independently ran MiXCR on the multiplex PCR reads; one entry per CDR3 protein. The V and J calls were determined by TCRdb, not by the authors. The repertoire holds 400,000 to 500,000 distinct CDR3 sequences, with roughly 23% as singletons. Findings and caveats of the study: Those with persistent Graves' had less TCR diversity than newly diagnosed patients. Sample size, which was small, may have reduced accuracy.

The source is a female donor with Graves disease. The starting material was peripheral blood mononuclear cells (PBMCs), obtained when the disease was refractory, from a patient treated with antithyroid drugs.

DNA for the CDR3: TGCAGTGCTAGACACGACAGGGCTATCAATCAGCCCCAGCATTTT. It encodes CSARHDRAINQPQHF. The V call is TRBV20-1, the J call TRBJ1-5; 7 nucleotides line up with TRBD1. The CDR3 loop spans 15 amino acids. J gave up 3 bases and V 2 bases, and 7 bases lay outside the gene matches. CDR1 and CDR2 from the germline V gene are DFQATT and SNEGSKA (reference sequence).